This TCR beta chain was obtained from a study of response to subunit inactivated influenza vaccine. Germline values: CDR1 MNHNS, CDR2 SASEGT. This CDR3 region has 13 residues. V shed 5 bases and J 5 bases; nucleotides not matched to a gene: 3. TCRdb reanalysed the RT-PCR reads using MiXCR and keeps one entry per CDR3 protein. The sample shows about 500,000 distinct CDR3 sequences, about 17% of them seen only once. This clonotype has a count of ten or more. The gene calls are TRBV6-1 and TRBJ2-5; 9 nucleotides line up with TRBD2. This clonotype was obtained from a man between 50 and 69 years old who received an inactivated influenza vaccine. The sample in question was CD4+ T cells sorted from PBMCs, obtained roughly 24 months after vaccination. This CDR3 is CASSPSGVETQYF. The CDR3 coding sequence is TGTGCCAGCAGTCCTAGCGGGGTCGAGACCCAGTACTTC.